This TCR beta chain was sequenced during a study of glioma-infiltrating T cells. Trimming took 6 bases from V and 3 from J, leaving 14 bases between them. The CDR3 is 15 residues long. CDR1 MNHNS and CDR2 SASEGT come from the germline V gene. This clonotype was detected a few times. The antigen remains unidentified. Using RNA template, CDR3s of TCR alpha and beta were amplified with iRepertoire arm-PCR. Input was 100-400 ng of tissue mRNA or PBMC total RNA. TCRdb ran MiXCR on the multiplex PCR reads and lists one entry per CDR3 protein. In the table there are around 140,000 distinct CDR3 sequences, around 40% of which are singletons. Whole-study findings and limits: Gliomas, especially low-grade, showed above-expected tissue-blood divergence; non-neoplastic patients showed below. Only very few CDR3 sequences appeared in both tissue and blood.

The sequence came from a human donor with low-grade glioma or glioblastoma, undergoing nonglioma brain surgery, or in good health (not recorded which). This sequence joins TRBV6-1 and TRBJ2-2, with D tentatively TRBD1 (6 bases). Sequencing input: glioma tissue, nonneoplastic brain tissue, or PBMCs (not recorded which). CDR3 in amino acids: CASSPGHRDTGELFF. As DNA, the CDR3 is TGTGCCAGCAGCCCGGGACATAGAGACACCGGGGAGCTGTTTTTT.